A selection of T cell receptor beta chains follows, all from one sample in a study of blood T cell repertoires in COVID-19. The method was immunoSEQ multiplex PCR; TCRdb's version includes in-frame clones alone and lacks a portion of them. Here the sample spans around 40,000 clones, approximately 87% being singletons. What was sequenced was peripheral blood. The receptors here all came from a man aged 50 or older with active or convalescent COVID-19. Each CDR3 is given with its conserved first and last residue. The D gene is left open where the match is weak. Not every row has a clone size; where given, it reads once, few, many or a size class.

TRBJ2-7 | TRBD2 | TRBV5-1 | . | CASSLDSGREEQYF | TGCGCCAGCAGCTTGGATAGCGGGAGGGAAGAGCAGTACTTC
TRBJ1-4 | TRBD1 | TRBV5-3 | . | CARSLTLEGGDGNEKLFF | TGTGCCAGAAGCTTAACCTTGGAAGGGGGCGATGGTAATGAAAAACTGTTTTTT
TRBJ1-2 | . | TRBV19 | . | CASSLEGIANYGYTF | TGTGCCAGTAGCTTGGAGGGGATTGCTAACTATGGCTACACCTTC
TRBJ2-5 | . | TRBV19 | few | CASSILLSALRETQYF | TGTGCCAGTAGTATCCTATTGTCAGCGCTCAGAGAGACCCAGTACTTC
TRBJ1-1 | . | TRBV6-4 | . | CASSDSIFMRNTEAFF | TGTGCCAGCAGTGACTCGATCTTTATGAGGAACACTGAAGCTTTCTTT
TRBJ2-1 | TRBD1 | TRBV7-3 | few | CASSSGQIYNEQFF | TGTGCCAGCAGCTCGGGACAGATCTACAATGAGCAGTTCTTC
TRBJ2-6 | . | TRBV5-6 | . | CASSASVNSGANVLTF | TGTGCCAGCAGCGCCTCAGTGAACTCTGGGGCCAACGTCCTGACTTTC
TRBJ2-7 | TRBD1 | TRBV7-6 | . | CASSKTGDEQYF | TGTGCCAGCAGCAAGACAGGGGACGAGCAGTACTTC
TRBJ2-2 | TRBD2 | TRBV7-3 | . | CASSFLAGGTGELFF | TGTGCCAGCAGCTTTCTAGCGGGAGGTACCGGGGAGCTGTTTTTT
TRBJ1-6 | . | TRBV6-1 | . | CASRQGEESPLHF | TGTGCCAGCAGGCAGGGCGAGGAGTCACCCCTCCACTTT
TRBJ1-1 | TRBD1 | TRBV10-3 | once | CAIRSQGLNTEAFF | TGTGCCATCAGGTCACAGGGGCTGAACACTGAAGCTTTCTTT
TRBJ2-2 | TRBD2 | TRBV9 | . | CASSVASGKGGELFF | TGTGCCAGCAGCGTAGCTAGCGGGAAGGGCGGGGAGCTGTTTTTT
TRBJ2-7 | . | TRBV5-1 | once | CASSSPDSVYEQYF | TGCGCCAGCAGCTCCCCGGACAGCGTCTACGAGCAGTACTTC
TRBJ2-6 | . | TRBV28 | . | CASSMTGSGANVLTF | TGTGCCAGCAGTATGACAGGATCTGGGGCCAACGTCCTGACTTTC
TRBJ1-1 | TRBD1 | TRBV10-3 | . | CAISEPGQGGDAEAFF | TGTGCCATCAGTGAACCCGGACAGGGCGGAGACGCTGAAGCTTTCTTT
TRBJ2-1 | . | TRBV5-1 | . | CASTQGAADGYNEQFF | TGCGCCAGCACCCAAGGGGCGGCCGACGGGTACAATGAGCAGTTCTTC
TRBJ2-6 | . | TRBV3-1/TRBV3-2 | . | CASSQRQDSGANVLTF | TGTGCCAGCAGCCAAAGACAGGACTCAGGGGCCAACGTCCTGACTTTC
TRBJ2-7 | . | TRBV7-2 | . | CASSRLVSYEQYF | TGTGCCAGCAGCCGACTGGTCTCCTACGAGCAGTACTTC
TRBJ2-3 | TRBD1 | TRBV20-1 | . | CSASSDRGTDTQYF | TGCAGTGCTAGTTCCGACAGGGGAACAGATACGCAGTATTTT